This T cell receptor beta chain was sequenced in a study of identical twins. General study points: Conclusions leaned on cross-sectional statistical analysis and did not track the same donors over time. Out-of-frame alpha sequences shared by twins showed excess low generation probability.

Concerning this clonotype: Antigen specificity is unknown. The junction differs from germline at one of its ends, possibly a read error.

This CDR3 comprises 16 residues. Germline-derived CDR1 and CDR2 are DFQATT and SNEGSKA (reference sequence). One entry per CDR3 protein, called by TCRdb with MiXCR from the 5' RACE reads. Found here are 400,000 to 550,000 distinct CDR3 sequences, less than 25% of them singletons; the top ten hold approximately 0.95%. These sequences were also reported in another study, on T cells expressing NK-cell markers. That paper notes: Of CD8+ T cells, 1.0-7.0% belonged to dominant NKG2C+ clonotypes in roughly six donors. The CD3+CD56-NKG2C+ fraction was also led by these clonotypes in several donors.

This receptor was obtained from a young woman in good health. The chain couples TRBV20-1 to TRBJ2-3, with TRBD2 matching over 13 bases. The sequenced sample was CD4+ T cells sorted from blood. CDR3 amino acids: CSARAGTSGTIDTQYF. The CDR3 DNA follows: TGCAGTGCAAGAGCCGGGACTAGCGGGACTATAGATACGCAGTATTTT.